The rows below give T cell receptor beta chains drawn from one sample of a study of T cell responses to AZD1222 COVID-19 vaccine. The repertoire was sequenced with immunoSEQ multiplex PCR; TCRdb's copy has only in-frame clones and lacks some. The sample yields more than 95,000 clones, about 91% seen once. Sequenced material: peripheral blood, taken 28 days after the second AZD1222 dose. The origin of the receptors is an adult who received the AZD1222 COVID-19 vaccine. CDR3s include the opening cysteine and the closing phenylalanine or tryptophan. Fields, in order: J gene, D gene, V gene, clone size, CDR3 DNA, CDR3 protein. The D gene is left open where the match is weak. Size tells how often a clone was seen (once, few, many) or the class of an expanded clone, and some rows leave it out.

>TRBJ1-6|TRBD1|TRBV5-6|NA
TGTGCCAGCACCTCAGGGGGAAATTCACCCCTCCACTTT
CASTSGGNSPLHF
>TRBJ2-7|NA|TRBV2|NA
TGTGCCAAGGTAAGGGCGGGATTC
CAKVRAGF
>TRBJ1-2|NA|TRBV16|NA
TGTGCCAGCAGCCAAGGTGCGTCCCCAGGGGCAAACTATGGCTACACCTTC
CASSQGASPGANYGYTF
>TRBJ2-1|TRBD2|TRBV6-6|NA
TGTGCCAGCAGTTACCGGGGACTAGCGGGAGGGAATGAGCAGTTCTTC
CASSYRGLAGGNEQFF
>TRBJ2-1|TRBD2|TRBV6-4|once
TGTGCCACTCCGGGACTATACAATGAGCAGTTCTTC
CATPGLYNEQFF
>TRBJ1-4|NA|TRBV27|NA
TGTGCCAGCAGTTTATATATGGCTTGGGGGCAACCAACTAATGAAAAACTGTTTTTT
CASSLYMAWGQPTNEKLFF
>TRBJ1-1|NA|TRBV7-9|NA
TGTGCCAGCAGCACCCGGCTTGTAGGCCAGGGTGAGCTCATGAACACTGAAGCTTTCTTT
CASSTRLVGQGELMNTEAFF
>TRBJ2-5|TRBD1|TRBV12-5|once
TGTGCTAGTGGTTTGGACGTGGACAGGGATAGGGAGACCCAGTACTTC
CASGLDVDRDRETQYF
>TRBJ1-5|NA|TRBV27|NA
TGTGCCGCCGGAGGTGGGGATAGCAATCAGCCCCAGCATTTT
CAAGGGDSNQPQHF
>TRBJ1-1|NA|TRBV7-9|once
TGTGCCAGCAGACCCGGACAGTTGAACACTGAAGCTTTCTTT
CASRPGQLNTEAFF